These 30 T cell receptor beta chains were all obtained from the same sample, sequenced in a study of Ad26.COV2.S vaccination and SARS-CoV-2 variants. The treatment: roughly 18 received Ad26.COV2.S at low or high dose, single or two shots; about 5 received placebo; per-sample allocation not given. Sample collection was performed on day 63 after the first vaccine or placebo injection. Data came from immunoSEQ multiplex PCR; TCRdb stores just in-frame clones and leaves some out. The sample has about 440,000 clones; about nine tenths are singletons. Sequencing used peripheral blood, obtained in a trial of Ad26.COV2.S vaccine versus placebo. The source is a person aged 18-60 years who received the Ad26.COV2.S COVID-19 vaccine or a placebo.

V is TRBV10-3 and J is TRBJ1-2, with D possibly TRBD1 on 5 matching bases. The CDR3 is made up of 13 amino acids. Germline V gene lookup returns CDR1 ENHRY and CDR2 SYGVKD. Trimming left V 2 bases short and J 4 bases short, with 8 bases between. The chain's CDR3 is CAISEGAGYGYTF. Here the CDR3 DNA reads TGTGCCATCAGTGAGGGGGCAGGCTATGGCTACACCTTC.

The chain links TRBV6-2 or TRBV6-3 to TRBJ2-7, with 7 bases fitting TRBD2. CDR1 and CDR2 from the germline V gene are MNHEY and SVGEGT. The CDR3 runs 15 residues. V was clipped by 5 bases and J by 1 base; unmatched bases: 8. The CDR3 here is CASSRRASGSYEQYF. CDR3 bases: TGTGCCAGCAGTCGACGGGCTAGCGGTTCCTACGAGCAGTACTTC.

In this sample, this clone turned up a few times. The chain combines TRBV18 with TRBJ2-1, with TRBD2 matching over 8 bases. CDR1 and CDR2 from the germline V gene are KGHSH and LQKENI. Trimming cost V 6 bases and J 6 bases; bases outside gene matches: 13. CDR3 length: 16 residues. The CDR3 sequence is CASSHGGGVHPNEQFF. CDR3 nucleotides: TGTGCCAGCTCCCACGGGGGGGGAGTTCACCCCAATGAGCAGTTCTTC.

This chain links TRBV19 with TRBJ2-5, with D perhaps TRBD1 (6 bases). Looked up from germline, CDR1 is LNHDA and CDR2 is SQIVND (reference sequence). V gave up 6 bases and J gave up 4 bases, with 15 bases separating them. The CDR3 loop spans 14 amino acids. The DNA of the CDR3 is TGTGCCAGTAGCGACAGGAACGATCGAGAGACCCAGTACTTC. Amino acids: CASSDRNDRETQYF.

The chain employs TRBV9 and TRBJ2-3; 10 nucleotides line up with TRBD1. Germline V CDR1 and CDR2: SGDLS, YYNGEE. The CDR3 contains 15 residues. The trim removed 7 bases at V and 4 bases at J, leaving 9 bases unmatched. DNA of the CDR3: TGTGCCAGCTCAACCGGGACAGGGGTGGCAGATACGCAGTATTTT. This codes for CASSTGTGVADTQYF.

This clone was detected only a few times. The chain recombines TRBV19 with TRBJ1-6; D ambiguous. With 1 base removed from V and 11 bases from J, the gap between germline ends came to 12 bases. From germline, CDR1 is LNHDA and CDR2 SQIVND (reference sequence). The CDR3 is 14 amino acids. The CDR3 DNA is TGTGCCAGTAGTATAGTGTGGGCGCGGACACCCCTCCACTTT. Protein product: CASSIVWARTPLHF.

The V gene is TRBV7-3, the J gene TRBJ2-3; 9 nucleotides align to TRBD2. V shed 2 bases, J shed 2 bases, and the junction held 2 bases outside the gene matches. The CDR3 consists of 15 residues. Germline loops: CDR1 SGHTA, CDR2 FQGTGA. Here the CDR3 reads CASSLAGGPTDTQYF. The CDR3 nucleotides read TGTGCCAGCAGCTTAGCGGGAGGGCCCACAGATACGCAGTATTTT.

The chain uses TRBV28 and TRBJ2-1; D is unclear. V lost 2 bases and J lost 5, with 7 bases in between. The CDR3 contains 13 residues. CDR1 MDHEN and CDR2 SYDVKM come from the germline V gene. The CDR3 bases are TGTGCCAGCAGTTTAACGGCTGACAATGAGCAGTTCTTC. Translated, it gives CASSLTADNEQFF.

This sequence joins TRBV20-1 and TRBJ2-3; D may correspond to TRBD1 or TRBD2 (5 bases each). The ends were cut back, 5 bases at V and 7 bases at J, with 10 bases in the middle. Germline CDR1 and CDR2: DFQATT and SNEGSKA (reference sequence). The CDR3 length is 11 residues. CDR3 sequence: CSAGGSNTQYF. For the CDR3, the DNA is TGCAGTGCTGGGGGTTCGAATACGCAGTATTTT.

The rearrangement joins TRBV24-1 to TRBJ1-5, with a possible D match to TRBD1 (5 bases). Trimming took off 7 bases at V and 4 bases at J, with 16 bases between the two ends. Germline CDR1 and CDR2: KGHDR and SFDVKD. The CDR3 sequence is 15 residues long. The CDR3 nucleotides are TGTGCCACCAGCCCCACGGGGGATAATAATCAGCCCCAGCATTTT. Amino acid sequence: CATSPTGDNNQPQHF.

This chain joins TRBV5-6 and TRBJ2-1; D is undetermined. Trimming removed 3 bases from V and 0 bases from J, with 13 bases in between. CDR3 size: 16 residues. The germline CDR1 and CDR2 sequences are SGHDT and YYEEEE. The CDR3 protein is CASSSMFQSSYNEQFF. The CDR3 nucleotides are TGTGCCAGCAGCTCAATGTTCCAGAGCTCCTACAATGAGCAGTTCTTC.

The gene calls are TRBV4-1 and TRBJ1-3, with D maybe TRBD1 (6 bases). The CDR3 extends over 18 amino acids. Germline CDR1 is MGHRA and CDR2 is YSYEKL. Trimming shortened V by 0 bases and J by 4 bases, and 19 bases separated the two germline ends. CDR3 in amino acids: CASSQEGGQGNKGNTIYF. In nucleotides, the CDR3 is TGCGCCAGCAGCCAAGAGGGAGGGCAGGGGAACAAAGGAAACACCATATATTTT.

This chain links TRBV11-3 with TRBJ2-3, with D maybe TRBD1 (5 bases). With 1 base removed from V and 4 bases from J, the gap between germline ends came to 15 bases. Per the germline V gene, CDR1 is SGHNT and CDR2 is YENEEA. The CDR3 sequence is 16 residues long. The CDR3 DNA reads as TGTGCCAGCAGCTTAGGGCGGCAGGGATTTTCAGATACGCAGTATTTT. Amino acid sequence: CASSLGRQGFSDTQYF.

V and J are TRBV5-4 and TRBJ2-6; TRBD2 is a possible D gene (6 bases). Germline V gene sequence: CDR1 SGHNT, CDR2 YYREEE (reference sequence). CDR3 size: 16 residues. Trimming took off 0 bases at V and 6 bases at J, with 13 bases between the two ends. CDR3 region: CASSLGGGLEANVLTF. CDR3 DNA: TGTGCCAGCAGCTTGGGGGGAGGCCTCGAGGCCAACGTCCTGACTTTC.

The chain recombines TRBV19 with TRBJ2-1, with D possibly called TRBD1 or TRBD2 (6 bases each). V dropped 7 bases and J dropped 6 bases, with 13 bases sitting between them. CDR3 size: 13 residues. The germline CDR1 and CDR2 sequences are LNHDA and SQIVND (reference sequence). The CDR3 here is CASKGGGPNEQFF. The CDR3 DNA reads TGTGCCAGTAAGGGGGGAGGCCCCAATGAGCAGTTCTTC.

This chain joins TRBV13 and TRBJ2-2; 7 positions agree with TRBD1. V shed 5 bases and J 5 bases; nucleotides not matched to a gene: 5. Germline V gene lookup returns CDR1 PRHDT and CDR2 FYEKMQ (reference sequence). The CDR3 runs 14 residues. The CDR3 reads CASSQGGTTGELFF. CDR3 coding DNA: TGTGCCAGCAGCCAAGGGGGCACAACCGGGGAGCTGTTTTTT. The full variable domain, in which reference TRBV13 and TRBJ2-2 provide the parts outside the CDR3, is AAGVIQSPRHLIKEKRETATLKCYPIPRHDTVYWYQQGPGQDPQFLISFYEKMQSDKGSIPDRFSAQQFSDYHSELNMSSLELGDSALYFCASSQGGTTGELFFGEGSRLTVL.

V and J are TRBV28 and TRBJ2-7, with D possibly matching TRBD2 (6 bases). This CDR3 comprises 14 residues. Between the trimmed V and J ends, which lost 6 bases and 6 bases, there was a span of 18 bases. Germline V gene sequence: CDR1 MDHEN, CDR2 SYDVKM. CDR3 protein: CASRALRGGSEQYF. The CDR3 DNA reads as TGTGCCAGCAGGGCTCTGCGGGGCGGGTCCGAGCAGTACTTC.

The chain employs TRBV7-8 and TRBJ2-4, with 7 positions matching TRBD1. In germline, CDR1 is SGHVS, CDR2 FQNEAQ. Trimming took 5 bases from V and 6 from J; bases not matched to a gene: 16. The CDR3 runs 17 residues. The CDR3 reads CASSTAHRGAGGNIQYF. The DNA for the CDR3 is TGTGCCAGCAGCACCGCACACAGGGGCGCAGGGGGAAACATTCAGTACTTC. The variable domain in full, completed from reference TRBV7-8 and TRBJ2-4, reads GAGVSQSPRYKVAKRGQDVALRCDPISGHVSLFWYQQALGQGPEFLTYFQNEAQLDKSGLPSDRFFAERPEGSVSTLKIQRTQQEDSAVYLCASSTAHRGAGGNIQYFGAGTRLSVL.

This clone was recorded once. The genes are TRBV25-1 and TRBJ2-5; possible D gene TRBD2, 6 bases. Germline-derived CDR1 and CDR2 are MGHDK and SYGVNS. This CDR3 is 13 amino acids long. V was pared by 4 bases and J by 5 bases, with 11 bases between. CDR3 sequence: CASSVGGQETQYF. DNA for the CDR3: TGTGCCAGCAGTGTGGGGGGTCAGGAGACCCAGTACTTC. Full variable domain (remainder filled in from reference TRBV25-1 and TRBJ2-5): EADIYQTPRYLVIGTGKKITLECSQTMGHDKMYWYQQDPGMELHLIHYSYGVNSTEKGDLSSESTVSRIRTEHFPLTLESARPSHTSQYLCASSVGGQETQYFGPGTRLLVL.

The J gene is TRBJ2-7, the V gene TRBV9, with D perhaps assigned TRBD1 or TRBD2 (6 bases each). The CDR3 spans 15 residues. Trimming cost V 3 bases and J 5 bases, with 18 bases left between them. Germline-derived CDR1 and CDR2 are SGDLS and YYNGEE. The CDR3 sequence is CASSGLGGHGDEQYF. Here the CDR3 DNA reads TGTGCCAGCAGCGGCCTGGGGGGACATGGAGACGAGCAGTACTTC. Looking up the rest from reference TRBV9 and TRBJ2-7 gives the full variable domain: DSGVTQTPKHLITATGQRVTLRCSPRSGDLSVYWYQQSLDQGLQFLIQYYNGEERAKGNILERFSAQQFPDLHSELNLSSLELGDSALYFCASSGLGGHGDEQYFGPGTRLTVT.

V gene TRBV11-2 combines with J gene TRBJ1-6, with 8 bases identical to TRBD1. CDR1 is SGHAT and CDR2 is FQNNGV in the germline V gene. J gave up 5 bases and V 1 base, and 1 base lay outside the gene matches. The CDR3 has 15 amino acids. CDR3 amino acids: CASSLAGQDNSPLHF. CDR3 DNA: TGTGCCAGCAGCTTAGCGGGACAGGATAATTCACCCCTCCACTTT.

This chain joins TRBV4-3 and TRBJ2-7; D possibly corresponds to TRBD2 (5 bases). Deletions cut 0 bases from V and 0 bases from J, with 12 bases between. The CDR3 covers 16 residues. CDR1 is LGHNA, CDR2 YSLEER, per germline. The CDR3 region is CASSQDLGGGSYEQYF. CDR3 coding DNA: TGCGCCAGCAGCCAAGATCTGGGCGGAGGCTCCTACGAGCAGTACTTC.

The chain is built from TRBV10-1 and TRBJ1-4; D unresolved. V lost 0 bases and J lost 1, with 12 bases in between. Germline CDR1 reads WNHNN; CDR2 reads SYGVQD (reference sequence). The length of the CDR3 is 17 residues. The CDR3 loop is CASSESRYLVTNEKLFF. CDR3 coding DNA: TGCGCCAGCAGTGAGTCCCGGTACTTGGTAACTAATGAAAAACTGTTTTTT.

The rearrangement links TRBV7-2 to TRBJ2-7; D is perhaps TRBD1 or TRBD2 (5 bases each). CDR3 length: 16 residues. The V gene lost 1 base and the J gene lost 0 bases, with 13 bases spanning the gap. Germline V CDR1 and CDR2: SGHTA, FQGNSA. CDR3 coding DNA: TGTGCCAGCAGCTTAGTTGGATTCGGGACCTCCTACGAGCAGTACTTC. The encoded protein is CASSLVGFGTSYEQYF.

V usage is TRBV7-9 and J usage is TRBJ2-2, with D hard to call. Trimming took 5 bases from V and 7 from J, leaving 11 bases between them. The CDR3 has 13 amino acids. CDR1 SEHNR and CDR2 FQNEAQ come from the germline V gene (reference sequence). This CDR3 is CASSPIFGGELFF. For the CDR3, the DNA is TGTGCCAGCAGCCCGATATTTGGCGGGGAGCTGTTTTTT.

The chain joins TRBV21-1 to TRBJ2-7; whether TRBD1, the table's D call, matches the DNA was not checked. TRBV21-1 is a pseudogene locus. The CDR3 is 17 residues long. The CDR3 DNA reads TGTGCCAGCAGCAAAATAAGTCGGACAGGGAGCTCCTACGAGCAGTACTTC. Its translation is CASSKISRTGSSYEQYF.

This clone was found once. The chain links TRBV4-3 to TRBJ1-1; TRBD1 is a possible D gene (5 bases). The length of the CDR3 is 16 residues. Trimming pared 0 bases from V and 4 bases from J, leaving 15 bases between. Germline V lookup: CDR1 LGHNA, CDR2 YSLEER. The CDR3 spells CASSQDALGGSTEAFF. CDR3 in DNA: TGCGCCAGCAGCCAAGACGCCCTTGGGGGGAGCACTGAAGCTTTCTTT.

A word on this clone: A read error may produce the germline difference seen at one junction end. The rearrangement uses TRBV18 and TRBJ1-5; D call uncertain. Per the germline V gene, CDR1 is KGHSH and CDR2 is LQKENI. The CDR3 sequence is 14 residues long. The CDR3 loop reads CASSQGNGYQLQHF. In DNA, the CDR3 is TGTGCCAGCTCACAAGGGAACGGCTATCAGCTCCAGCATTTT.

The CDR3 here is CASSMSRALNQPQHF. As DNA, the CDR3 is TGTGCCAGTAGTATGAGCAGGGCCCTTAATCAGCCCCAGCATTTT. V gene TRBV19 combines with J gene TRBJ1-5; the D gene is possibly TRBD1 (5 bases). CDR1 and CDR2 from the germline V gene are LNHDA and SQIVND (reference sequence). The ends were cut back, 3 bases at V and 4 bases at J, with 13 bases in the middle. The CDR3 spans 15 residues.

The chain has TRBV5-8 and TRBJ2-1; 14 bases line up with TRBD2. The V gene's germline CDR1 is SGHTS and CDR2 YDEGEE. CDR3 length: 17 residues. Losses at the gene ends were 2 bases for V and 9 bases for J; bases not matched to a gene: 10. CDR3 region: CASSLHIGLAGGPEQFF. The CDR3 coding sequence is TGTGCCAGCAGCTTACACATCGGACTAGCGGGAGGCCCTGAGCAGTTCTTC.